This T cell receptor (beta chain) was observed in a study of T cell repertoires in cytomegalovirus infection. Across the whole study: Both a matching HLA type and CMV infection were indicated by public TCR beta signatures. Study outcomes and limitations: The ex vivo response was dominated by HLA-C-restricted CMV-specific TCR beta clonotypes. Of the TCR beta families, the public ones yielded a cumulative frequency that identified carriers of CMV plus the relevant HLA.

Details on this clonotype: The antigen remains undetermined.

TCRdb re-analysed the reads in MiXCR, keeping a single row per CDR3 protein. The data contain some 150,000 distinct CDR3 sequences, roughly a quarter of them singletons. CDR3 length equals 14 residues. Deletions cut 1 base from V and 2 bases from J, with 7 bases between. CDR1 and CDR2 (germline): SNHLY, FYNNEI. The sample consisted of PBMCs. The TCR sequence derives from a human donor in good health (CMV status not recorded). Some clones in this sample may be carry-over from other donors' samples. V and J are TRBV2 and TRBJ2-3; D is unclear. The CDR3 region is CASSEGQTTDTQYF. The DNA for the CDR3 is TGTGCCAGCAGTGAAGGACAAACCACAGATACGCAGTATTTT.